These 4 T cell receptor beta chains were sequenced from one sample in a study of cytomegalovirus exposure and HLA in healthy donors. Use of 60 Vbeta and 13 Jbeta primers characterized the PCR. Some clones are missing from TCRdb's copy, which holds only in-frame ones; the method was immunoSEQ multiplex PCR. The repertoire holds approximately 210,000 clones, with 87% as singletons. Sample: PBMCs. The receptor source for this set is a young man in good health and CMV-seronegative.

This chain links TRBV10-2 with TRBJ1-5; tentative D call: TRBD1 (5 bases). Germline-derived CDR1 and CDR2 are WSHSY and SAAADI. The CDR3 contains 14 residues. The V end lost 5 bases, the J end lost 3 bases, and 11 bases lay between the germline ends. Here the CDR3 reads CASSRGQPNQPQHF. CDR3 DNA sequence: TGCGCCAGCAGTAGGGGTCAGCCCAATCAGCCCCAGCATTTT.

The CDR3 protein is CASRTDRAGGSPLHF. For the CDR3, the DNA is TGTGCCAGCAGGACAGATCGGGCGGGGGGGTCACCCCTCCACTTT. This chain uses TRBV2 with TRBJ1-6; the D gene is possibly TRBD1 (5 bases). The CDR3 consists of 15 residues. CDR1 and CDR2 (germline): SNHLY, FYNNEI. The germline V and J ends were trimmed by 6 bases and 10 bases, with 19 bases remaining between them.

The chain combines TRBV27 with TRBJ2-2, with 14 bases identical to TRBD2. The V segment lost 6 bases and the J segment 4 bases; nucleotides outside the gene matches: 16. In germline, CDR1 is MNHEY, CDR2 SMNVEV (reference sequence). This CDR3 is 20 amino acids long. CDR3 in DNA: TGTGCCAGCAGCCTGAAACCGCCGGGACTAGCGGGAGTATCCACCGGGGAGCTGTTTTTT. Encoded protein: CASSLKPPGLAGVSTGELFF.

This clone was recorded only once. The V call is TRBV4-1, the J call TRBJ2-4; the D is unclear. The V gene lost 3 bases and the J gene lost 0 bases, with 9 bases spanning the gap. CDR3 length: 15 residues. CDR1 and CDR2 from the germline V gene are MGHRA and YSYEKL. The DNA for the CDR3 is TGCGCCAGCAGCCAGGTCCCGGGAGCCAAAAACATTCAGTACTTC. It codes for CASSQVPGAKNIQYF.